This TCR beta chain was profiled in a study of identical twins. TCRdb processed the 5' RACE reads anew with MiXCR; each CDR3 protein has one entry. There are hundreds of thousands of distinct CDR3 sequences in the sample; 12% occur only once, and about 1.5% lies in the top ten. Whole-study findings and limits: Fewer insertions were carried by abundant cord blood beta clonotypes, but none was seen in memory repertoires.

V dropped 0 bases and J dropped 5 bases, with 13 bases sitting between them. The V gene's germline CDR1 is LGHDT and CDR2 YNNKEL (reference sequence). The CDR3 is made up of 15 amino acids. For this clonotype: Its antigen is undetermined.

The sample was also reused in another study, on yellow fever vaccine responses in identical twins.

Material for sequencing was PBMCs. This chain connects TRBV3-1 to TRBJ2-5, with D perhaps matching TRBD2 (5 bases). This clonotype originated in a woman under 30 in good health. CDR3 in DNA: TGTGCCAGCAGCCAAGATGAGGGTATCAGGGAGACCCAGTACTTC. Amino acid sequence: CASSQDEGIRETQYF.